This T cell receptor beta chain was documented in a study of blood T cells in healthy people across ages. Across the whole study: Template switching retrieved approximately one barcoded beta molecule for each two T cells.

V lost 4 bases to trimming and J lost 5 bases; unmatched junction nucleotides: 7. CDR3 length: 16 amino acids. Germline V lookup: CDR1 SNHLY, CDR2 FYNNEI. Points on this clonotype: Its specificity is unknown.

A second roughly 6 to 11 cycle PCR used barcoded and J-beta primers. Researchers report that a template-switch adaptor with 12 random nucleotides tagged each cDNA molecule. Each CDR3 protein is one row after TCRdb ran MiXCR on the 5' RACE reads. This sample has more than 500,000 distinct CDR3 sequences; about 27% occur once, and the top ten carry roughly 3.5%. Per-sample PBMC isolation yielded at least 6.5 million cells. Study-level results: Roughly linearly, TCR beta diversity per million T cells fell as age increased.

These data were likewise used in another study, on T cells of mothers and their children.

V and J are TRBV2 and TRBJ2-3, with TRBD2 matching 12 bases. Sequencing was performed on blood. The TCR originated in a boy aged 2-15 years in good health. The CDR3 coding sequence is TGTGCCAGCAGTGTCGCTAGCGGGAGGGTTGGAGATACGCAGTATTTT. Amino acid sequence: CASSVASGRVGDTQYF.